The subject of this entry is one TCR beta chain. This entry comes from a study of blood T cell repertoires in COVID-19. Study overall: Sites in the United States, Italy and Spain provided acute and convalescent COVID-19 samples. PBMCs, B-cell-depleted T cells, or T cells were the source of the cDNA or gDNA that made up the material.

Per the authors' pipeline: Estimation of nucleated cell counts relied on the amplification of reference gene primers. Clones were read by immunoSEQ multiplex PCR, and TCRdb kept only the in-frame ones, dropping some. The V and J calls and clone size were taken over from that table, and D and trimming were inferred from the DNA. The data hold some 250,000 clones, with approximately 82% observed a single time. The clonotype comes from a woman aged 18 to 35 with acute or convalescent COVID-19. The specimen sequenced was peripheral blood.

CDR3 loop: CASMVTTGGGNTEAFF. The CDR3 DNA follows: TGTGCCAGTATGGTAACGACAGGGGGCGGAAACACTGAAGCTTTCTTT. V usage is TRBV19 and J usage is TRBJ1-1, with 10 bases fitting TRBD1. This CDR3 is built from 16 residues. Germline values: CDR1 LNHDA, CDR2 SQIVND (reference sequence). V was clipped by 7 bases and J by 2 bases; unmatched bases: 10.